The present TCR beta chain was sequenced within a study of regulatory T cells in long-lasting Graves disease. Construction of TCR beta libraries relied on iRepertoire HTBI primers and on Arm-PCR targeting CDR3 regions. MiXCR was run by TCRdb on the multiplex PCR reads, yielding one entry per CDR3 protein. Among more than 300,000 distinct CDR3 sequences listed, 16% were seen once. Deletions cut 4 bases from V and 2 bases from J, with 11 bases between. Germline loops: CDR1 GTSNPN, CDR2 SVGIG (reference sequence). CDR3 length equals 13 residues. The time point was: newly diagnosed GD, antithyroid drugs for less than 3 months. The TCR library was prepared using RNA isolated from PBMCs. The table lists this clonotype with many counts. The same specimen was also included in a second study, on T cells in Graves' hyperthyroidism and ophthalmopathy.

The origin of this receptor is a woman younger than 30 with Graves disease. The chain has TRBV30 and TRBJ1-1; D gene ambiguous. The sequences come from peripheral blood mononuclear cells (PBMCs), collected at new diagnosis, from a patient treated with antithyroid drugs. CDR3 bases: TGTGCCTGGACCCAACAGAGAAACACTGAAGCTTTCTTT. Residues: CAWTQQRNTEAFF. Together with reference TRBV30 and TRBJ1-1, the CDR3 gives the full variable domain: SQTIHQWPATLVQPVGSPLSLECTVEGTSNPNLYWYRQAAGRGLQLLFYSVGIGQISSEVPQNLSASRPQDRQFILSSKKLLLSDSGFYLCAWTQQRNTEAFFGQGTRLTVV.